A single TCR beta chain is shown here with its context. This record comes from a study of blood T cell repertoires in COVID-19. Measured with immunoSEQ multiplex PCR; TCRdb has only the in-frame clones, and not every one. The table records a few hundred thousand clones, approximately 86% of them present only once. The CDR3 has 13 residues. Trimming took off 1 base at V and 11 bases at J, with 15 bases between the two ends. CDR1 and CDR2 (germline): GTSNPN, SVGIG (reference sequence). This clonotype was sampled from a woman aged 70-85 years with COVID-19, enrolled during active disease. The V call is TRBV30, the J call TRBJ1-5; D is unclear. Sequences were obtained from peripheral blood. The chain's CDR3 is CAWSGRAGESQHF. CDR3 DNA sequence: TGTGCCTGGAGTGGGAGGGCCGGAGAATCCCAGCATTTT. Filled out from reference TRBV30 and TRBJ1-5, the complete variable domain reads SQTIHQWPATLVQPVGSPLSLECTVEGTSNPNLYWYRQAAGRGLQLLFYSVGIGQISSEVPQNLSASRPQDRQFILSSKKLLLSDSGFYLCAWSGRAGESQHFGDGTRLSIL.